This T cell receptor beta chain was identified during a study of T cells in Graves' hyperthyroidism and ophthalmopathy. RNA transcripts provided the source from which TCR beta CDR3 regions were amplified. The primer set for the first-round RT-PCR of the TCR CDR3 was HTBI. One entry per CDR3 protein results from TCRdb running MiXCR on the multiplex PCR reads. The repertoire consists of a few hundred thousand distinct CDR3 sequences, with approximately 17% occurring once and the leading ten covering 40%. Germline V CDR1 and CDR2: SGHRS, YFSETQ. Between the trimmed V and J ends, which lost 3 bases and 0 bases, there was a span of 10 bases. The CDR3 has 16 amino acids. Study observations and caveats: Model-based prediction identified ophthalmopathy a median around seven months prior to its onset.

PBMCs came from about 10 ml fresh peripheral blood. Ten or more counts support this clonotype. Its antigen is undetermined. Specimen: blood. This chain connects TRBV5-1 to TRBJ1-6; weak D call: TRBD1 (6 bases). The origin of this receptor is a man younger than 35 with Graves' ophthalmopathy. This chain's CDR3 is CASSWGTSSYNSPLHF. The CDR3 nucleotides are TGCGCCAGCAGCTGGGGGACAAGCTCCTATAATTCACCCCTCCACTTT.